This T cell receptor (beta chain) was documented in a study of T cells of healthy individuals. The CDR3 loop spans 12 amino acids. Germline CDR1 and CDR2: MNHNS and SASEGT. The V gene lost 0 bases and the J gene lost 9 bases, with 7 bases spanning the gap. TCRdb recomputed calls from the 5' RACE reads with MiXCR, one row per CDR3 protein. The sample holds about 96,000 distinct CDR3 sequences, 15% to 20% seen once. The chain uses TRBV6-1 and TRBJ2-3, with D unclear. The receptor comes from a human donor in good health. CDR3 DNA: TGTGCCAGCAGTGAAGCGCCCGGGACGCAGTATTTT. It is translated as CASSEAPGTQYF.